This T cell receptor (beta chain) was found in a study of blood T cell repertoires in COVID-19. Study at large: Material from acute and convalescent COVID-19 was sourced from the United States, Italy and Spain. The cDNA or gDNA used as material had been derived from T cells, B-cell-depleted T cells, or PBMCs.

Original processing notes: Estimated nucleated cell counts came from reference gene primer amplification. Clones were sequenced by immunoSEQ multiplex PCR, and TCRdb holds only the in-frame ones, with some missing. V, J and clone size were drawn from that table, and D and trimming were deduced from the DNA. Of around 93,000 clones in the sample, roughly 87% were seen once. Seattle-derived patients entered the study during active infection and were followed longitudinally. The sample taken for sequencing was peripheral blood. The clonotype originates from a man aged 18 to 30 with COVID-19, enrolled during active disease.

CDR3 protein: CASRRVRRLNTGELFF. The CDR3 coding sequence is TGTGCCAGCCGGAGAGTACGGAGACTAAACACCGGGGAGCTGTTTTTT. V gene TRBV7-2 combines with J gene TRBJ2-2; tentatively, D is TRBD2 (5 bases). This CDR3 is built from 16 residues. Germline CDR1 is SGHTA and CDR2 is FQGNSA. V shed 8 bases and J shed 2 bases, with 18 bases lying between them.